The clone carrying this T cell receptor beta chain was picked up many times. Its antigen is not known. This sample was included in a study of spatial heterogeneity in lung cancer. Turning to the study itself: In the raw reads, each unique TCR and UMI combination was present more than ten times on average.

This CDR3 contains 11 residues. Between the trimmed V and J ends, which lost 5 bases and 4 bases, there was a span of 5 bases. Germline V gene lookup returns CDR1 SGHRS and CDR2 YFSETQ. The presence of a unique molecular identifier marked each TCR cDNA molecule. TCRdb reanalysed the 5' RACE reads using MiXCR and keeps one entry per CDR3 protein. The data contain about 15,000 distinct CDR3 sequences, approximately 8.5% of them singletons. Time point specified: sample taken at primary tumor resection. Tumor, nontumor lung or frozen PBMC supplied whole RNA, sequenced without sorting. Samples were obtained from about 75 donors, all untreated early-stage non-small cell lung cancer patients. Study-wide findings and caveats: Resection blood, more than follow-up blood, showed ubiquitous expanded tumor TCRs.

This TCR was sampled from a female donor with early-stage non-small cell lung cancer. The sample was PBMCs, taken at surgery. The chain is built from TRBV5-1 and TRBJ2-3; D gene unclear. The CDR3 reads CASSTADTQYF. The CDR3 coding sequence is TGCGCCAGCAGTACGGCAGATACGCAGTATTTT.